This T cell receptor beta chain was captured in a study of OX40 agonist ivuxolimab in advanced cancers. Study-level background: The study treated patients with ivuxolimab, an agonistic anti-OX40 (CD134) antibody. The dose of intravenous ivuxolimab that patients received every 2 weeks ranged from 0.01 to 10 mg/kg.

Overall study findings and caveats: With doses of 0.1 to 3.0 mg/kg, CD4+ and CD8+ blood T cells had undergone clonal expansion by week 6. Near-lowest levels of clonal expansion characterized partial responders at 0.1-3.0 mg/kg.

TCRdb's copy holds only in-frame clones and misses some; the assay was immunoSEQ multiplex PCR. The repertoire holds 95,000 to 110,000 clones, with 75% to 95% as singletons. Only one count was recorded for this clone. Its antigen is unknown. V was pared by 2 bases and J by 5 bases, with 19 bases between. This CDR3 spans 16 amino acids. The germline gives CDR1 KGHSH, CDR2 LQKENI. This specimen was CD4+ or CD8+ T cells sorted from blood, taken in a trial of the OX40 agonist ivuxolimab. The clonotype originates from an adult with an advanced solid tumor such as melanoma, head and neck, liver or kidney cancer. The J gene is TRBJ2-7, the V gene TRBV18; tentatively, D is TRBD1 or TRBD2 (6 bases each). CDR3 bases: TGTGCCAGCTCACCAATAGTAGTAGGAGGGGGTAACGAGCAGTACTTC. Protein product: CASSPIVVGGGNEQYF.